This T cell receptor beta chain was captured in a study of blood T cell repertoires in COVID-19 (dated by TCRdb to the early 2020s). Some background on the complete study: The collaborator samples originated in the United States, Italy and Spain and spanned the acute and convalescent phases of COVID-19. HLA class I and class II types, where available, came from metadata supplied by the sample provider rather than from assay-based typing. A freely available public database, intended as a resource for researchers studying the immune response to SARS-CoV-2, is where the repertoires were released. Deeply sampled blood TCRbeta repertoires from subjects exposed to, actively infected with, or recovered from COVID-19 were included in the dataset. The samples were drawn from the first 160 participants of the ongoing ImmuneRACE study and from under 1,500 subjects provided by 6 global collaborators. The sample metadata nearly always contained a de-identified subject ID, COVID-19 status, age in years and sex. The prospective study material was composed of cDNA or gDNA derived from T cells, B-cell-depleted T cells, or PBMCs. On the study overall, not on this receptor specifically: The amount of clinical and demographic metadata varied by source and participant and was provided uncurated.

Note on this clone: Its antigen is not yet known. No per-base quality is available; no much larger clone lies one base away.

TCRbeta CDR3 regions were amplified from genomic DNA by means of the immunoSEQ Assay, a bias-controlled multiplex PCR. The published analysis was carried out like this. The number of nucleated cells in each sample was estimated by amplification of reference gene primers within the assay. To quantify the absolute abundance of each unique TCRbeta CDR3 rearrangement, sequence reads were collapsed and filtered. For each sample, productive Simpson clonality was calculated as the square root of Simpson's diversity index across productive rearrangements. TCRdb obtained this table from immuneACCESS and retained in-frame rearrangements with V and J assigned. These tables miss some clones; where compared with another copy, unresolved V genes account for less than half of the shortfall, and the remainder is unexplained. V, J and clone size reflect that table, while D and trimming were determined from the DNA. Across this sample there are about 180,000 clones, with approximately 85% seen only once. The ten largest clones capture 3.3% of the sample.

CDR1 and CDR2 were assigned from the germline V gene as SGHTA and FQGTGA. The CDR3 runs 13 residues from the cysteine to the phenylalanine. Only CDR3 DNA is held: 39 bases, read in frame from base 1. V drops 4 bases and J drops 4 bases, leaving 9 bases in between. Each collaborating institution followed its own protocols to collect whole blood in K2EDTA tubes. For TCRbeta analysis, collaborator samples were shipped as frozen whole blood, as isolated PBMCs, or as DNA extracted from either sample type. Sequencing input: peripheral blood. Recombination connected TRBV7-3 to TRBJ2-3; no D gene call is confident. This sequence was found in a man aged 60-69 years with acute or convalescent COVID-19. In nucleotide form, the sequence is TGTGCCAGCAGCTCGCAACCAGCAGATACGCAGTATTTT. Its protein is CASSSQPADTQYF. The full variable domain, completed from the reference TRBV7-3 and TRBJ2-3 proteins outside the CDR3, reads GAGVSQTPSNKVTEKGKYVELRCDPISGHTALYWYRQSLGQGPEFLIYFQGTGAADDSGLPNDRFFAVRPEGSVSTLKIQRTERGDSAVYLCASSSQPADTQYFGPGTRLTVL.